The present TCR beta chain was sequenced within a study of blood T cells in healthy people across ages. Notes on the study in general: Older age went with lower TCR beta diversity per million T cells, in a roughly linear way. Since the PBMCs were unsorted, naive and antigen-experienced cells could not be conclusively compared.

This clonotype was picked up a small number of times. Its antigen is unknown. Every donor contributed about 10 milliliters of peripheral blood by blood draw. Extracted total RNA amounted to at least 5.5 micrograms for each sample. A second PCR of 7 to 11 cycles used a sample-barcoded 5' primer and a J-beta primer mix. TCRdb used MiXCR to reprocess the 5' RACE reads, holding one entry per CDR3 protein. The sample shows 1.5 million to 2 million distinct CDR3 sequences, 40% to 55% of them seen only once. V lost 8 bases and J 2 bases, leaving 11 bases between the germline ends. The CDR3 runs to 13 residues. CDR1 WSHSY and CDR2 SAAADI come from the germline V gene.

The sequence derives from a woman in her forties in good health. V is TRBV10-2 and J is TRBJ2-3, with D unresolved. Sequenced sample: blood. The CDR3 coding sequence is TGCGCCAGCCGACCTGGCGACACAGATACGCAGTATTTT. Encoded protein: CASRPGDTDTQYF.